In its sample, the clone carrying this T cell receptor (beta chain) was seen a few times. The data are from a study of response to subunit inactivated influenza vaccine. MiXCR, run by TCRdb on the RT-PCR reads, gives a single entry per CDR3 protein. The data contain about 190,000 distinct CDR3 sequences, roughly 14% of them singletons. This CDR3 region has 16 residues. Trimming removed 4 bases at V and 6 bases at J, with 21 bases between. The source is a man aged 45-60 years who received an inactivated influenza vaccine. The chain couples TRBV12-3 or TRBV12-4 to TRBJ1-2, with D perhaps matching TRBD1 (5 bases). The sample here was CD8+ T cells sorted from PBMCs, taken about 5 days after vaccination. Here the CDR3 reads CASSSADSATNHGYTF. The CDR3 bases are TGTGCCAGCAGTTCCGCCGACAGCGCAACTAATCATGGCTACACCTTC.